Listed below are T cell receptor beta chains from one sample, sequenced in a study of control samples from healthy donors and cancer patients. Profiled with immunoSEQ multiplex PCR; TCRdb holds only in-frame clones, not every one. In the table there are 95,000 to 150,000 clones, over 75% of which are singletons. Sequenced: blood. The source is a man aged 18 to 29 in good health. Each CDR3 is given with its conserved first and last residue. The order of the fields is CDR3 protein, CDR3 DNA, D gene, V gene, clone size, J gene. A D gene is named only where the DNA matches it firmly. Some rows mark clone size as missing; the rest say once, few, many or name a class of expanded clone.

CDR3aa: CARPGAGQPQHF; CDR3nt: TGTGCCAGACCAGGGGCAGGTCAGCCCCAGCATTTT; d_gene: .; v_gene: TRBV27; abundance: .; j_gene: TRBJ1-5
CDR3aa: CASSILASGRNEQFF; CDR3nt: TGTGCCAGTAGTATATTAGCTAGCGGGAGAAATGAGCAGTTCTTC; d_gene: TRBD2; v_gene: TRBV19; abundance: .; j_gene: TRBJ2-1
CDR3aa: CASSLLPHTSLGEQYF; CDR3nt: TGTGCCAGCAGCTTACTCCCACATACTAGCCTGGGAGAGCAGTACTTC; d_gene: .; v_gene: TRBV7-3; abundance: .; j_gene: TRBJ2-7
CDR3aa: CASRLYSTGELFF; CDR3nt: TGTGCCAGCAGGCTATACAGTACCGGGGAGCTGTTTTTT; d_gene: .; v_gene: TRBV6-5; abundance: once; j_gene: TRBJ2-2
CDR3aa: CASSPRTSGRTYNEQFF; CDR3nt: TGTGCCAGCAGCCCCCGGACTAGCGGGAGGACCTACAATGAGCAGTTCTTC; d_gene: TRBD2; v_gene: TRBV7-9; abundance: .; j_gene: TRBJ2-1
CDR3aa: CASSVGQPGENIQYF; CDR3nt: TGTGCCAGCAGCGTAGGCCAGCCGGGAGAAAACATTCAGTACTTC; d_gene: .; v_gene: TRBV9; abundance: once; j_gene: TRBJ2-4
CDR3aa: CASSQEFGVQAYGYTF; CDR3nt: TGTGCCAGCAGCCAAGAATTCGGAGTTCAGGCTTATGGCTACACCTTC; d_gene: .; v_gene: TRBV4-2; abundance: .; j_gene: TRBJ1-2
CDR3aa: CASSETGDSNQPQHF; CDR3nt: TGTGCCAGCAGCGAAACAGGGGATAGCAATCAGCCCCAGCATTTT; d_gene: TRBD1; v_gene: TRBV9; abundance: .; j_gene: TRBJ1-5
CDR3aa: CASSALWGTSYEQYF; CDR3nt: TGTGCCAGCAGTGCCCTATGGGGGACCTCCTACGAGCAGTACTTC; d_gene: .; v_gene: TRBV28; abundance: once; j_gene: TRBJ2-7
CDR3aa: CASSQDRRGGNTYNEQFF; CDR3nt: TGTGCCAGCAGCCAAGATCGTCGCGGGGGAAACACCTACAATGAGCAGTTCTTC; d_gene: TRBD2; v_gene: TRBV14; abundance: .; j_gene: TRBJ2-1
CDR3aa: CASSRGTSTDTQYF; CDR3nt: TGTGCCAGCAGTCGGGGGACCAGCACAGATACGCAGTATTTT; d_gene: .; v_gene: TRBV6-5; abundance: .; j_gene: TRBJ2-3
CDR3aa: CASSHPRTAGELFF; CDR3nt: TGCGCCAGCAGCCATCCCCGGACCGCCGGGGAGCTGTTTTTT; d_gene: .; v_gene: TRBV4-1; abundance: .; j_gene: TRBJ2-2
CDR3aa: CASLPGLASNEQYF; CDR3nt: TGTGCCAGCCTCCCGGGACTAGCGTCGAACGAGCAGTACTTC; d_gene: TRBD2; v_gene: TRBV2; abundance: .; j_gene: TRBJ2-7
CDR3aa: CASSERGRASTDTQYF; CDR3nt: TGTGCCAGCAGTGAGAGGGGCAGGGCGAGCACAGATACGCAGTATTTT; d_gene: .; v_gene: TRBV6-1; abundance: .; j_gene: TRBJ2-3
CDR3aa: CASSSRPGRNQPQHF; CDR3nt: TGTGCCAGCAGCTCCCGACCCGGGCGGAATCAGCCCCAGCATTTT; d_gene: .; v_gene: TRBV5-8; abundance: .; j_gene: TRBJ1-5
CDR3aa: CASSRGLVLETQYF; CDR3nt: TGTGCCAGCAGCAGGGGACTAGTTTTAGAGACCCAGTACTTC; d_gene: TRBD2; v_gene: TRBV5-4; abundance: .; j_gene: TRBJ2-5
CDR3aa: CASSPQVTHEQFF; CDR3nt: TGCGCCAGCAGCCCCCAGGTAACCCATGAGCAGTTCTTC; d_gene: .; v_gene: TRBV5-1; abundance: .; j_gene: TRBJ2-1
CDR3aa: CASRPVEGGNYGYTF; CDR3nt: TGTGCCAGCAGACCGGTGGAGGGCGGCAACTATGGCTACACCTTC; d_gene: .; v_gene: TRBV5-6; abundance: .; j_gene: TRBJ1-2
CDR3aa: CASRGGFGTDTQYF; CDR3nt: TGTGCCAGCAGAGGAGGTTTTGGCACAGATACGCAGTATTTT; d_gene: .; v_gene: TRBV25-1; abundance: .; j_gene: TRBJ2-3
CDR3aa: CAISEIGTGLIEAFF; CDR3nt: TGTGCCATCAGTGAGATTGGGACAGGCCTTATCGAAGCTTTCTTT; d_gene: TRBD1; v_gene: TRBV10-3; abundance: .; j_gene: TRBJ1-1
CDR3aa: CASSVASGSTDTQYF; CDR3nt: TGTGCCAGCAGCGTAGCCAGCGGGAGCACAGATACGCAGTATTTT; d_gene: .; v_gene: TRBV9; abundance: .; j_gene: TRBJ2-3
CDR3aa: CASRQQGRKSSNEQFF; CDR3nt: TGTGCCAGTAGGCAACAGGGGAGGAAGTCTAGTAATGAGCAGTTCTTC; d_gene: .; v_gene: TRBV19; abundance: .; j_gene: TRBJ2-1
CDR3aa: CASNYPGELFF; CDR3nt: TGTGCCAGCAATTACCCAGGGGAGCTGTTTTTT; d_gene: .; v_gene: TRBV6-5; abundance: few; j_gene: TRBJ2-2
CDR3aa: CASSFSPDSPLHF; CDR3nt: TGTGCCAGCAGTTTCTCCCCCGATTCACCCCTCCACTTT; d_gene: .; v_gene: TRBV12-3/TRBV12-4; abundance: .; j_gene: TRBJ1-6
CDR3aa: CASSLSGGNSNEQYF; CDR3nt: TGTGCCAGCAGCTTAAGTGGCGGGAATAGCAACGAGCAGTACTTC; d_gene: .; v_gene: TRBV7-2; abundance: .; j_gene: TRBJ2-7
CDR3aa: CASSPPRDSTGELFF; CDR3nt: TGCGCCAGCAGCCCCCCCCGAGATTCGACCGGGGAGCTGTTTTTT; d_gene: .; v_gene: TRBV5-1; abundance: .; j_gene: TRBJ2-2
CDR3aa: CASSLEDRNYGYTF; CDR3nt: TGTGCCAGCAGCTTAGAGGACAGAAACTATGGCTACACCTTC; d_gene: .; v_gene: TRBV7-2; abundance: once; j_gene: TRBJ1-2
CDR3aa: CASTTDRVGEQYF; CDR3nt: TGTGCCAGCACCACAGACAGGGTTGGCGAGCAGTACTTC; d_gene: TRBD1; v_gene: TRBV6-5; abundance: .; j_gene: TRBJ2-7